A selection of T cell receptor beta chains follows, all from one sample in a study of blood T cells in healthy people across ages. Via MiXCR, TCRdb re-called the 5' RACE reads, giving one row per CDR3 protein. The sample has some 320,000 distinct CDR3 sequences; roughly 26% are singletons. The sequencing sample was made of blood. The receptors originated from a woman in her 70s in good health. Each CDR3 is given with its conserved first and last residue. The D gene is left open where the match is weak.

TRBD1,14,TRBV6-6,CASRTGSRNSPLHF
TRBD2,13,TRBV6-5,CASSYSGTGEQYF
NA,13,TRBV2,CASIPERTGELFF
NA,15,TRBV7-8,CASSLNRGDQETQYF
NA,14,TRBV10-3,CAISGASGANVLTF
NA,15,TRBV3-1,CASSQEGNGANVLTF
TRBD1,13,TRBV20-1,CSARQGGNYGYTF
NA,14,TRBV12-3/TRBV12-4,CASRVGRRNTEAFF
TRBD1,15,TRBV7-3,CASSSGTGGYNEQFF
NA,15,TRBV20-1,CSAGSRGESTDTQYF
NA,12,TRBV6-2/TRBV6-3,CASSSGNQPQHF
NA,14,TRBV28,CASSRRGANTEAFF
NA,14,TRBV18,CASSQIGPFYEQYF
TRBD1,16,TRBV7-2,CASSSFTGTGRDEQFF
NA,15,TRBV12-3/TRBV12-4,CASSFTASFNQPQHF
TRBD1,15,TRBV2,CASSGQGGGYTEAFF
NA,16,TRBV7-6,CASSSRASGGRYEQYF
TRBD2,13,TRBV6-1,CASISSGEGTQYF
TRBD1,16,TRBV6-1,CASSGGNRGSLYGYTF
NA,14,TRBV9,CASSVEYASDTQYF
TRBD2,14,TRBV11-2,CASSPPSGQETQYF
NA,14,TRBV2,CASRATGVSYEQYF
NA,14,TRBV29-1,CSVQRQGRMDTQYF